This TCR beta chain was obtained from a study of cytomegalovirus exposure and HLA in healthy donors (TCRdb year 2017). As for the study more broadly: An earlier analysis of 587 of the donors reported 276 Gb of sequence data and roughly 120 million unique TCR beta sequences obtained from 180 million or so T cells. Roughly 310 gigabases of sequencing data and tens of millions of unique TCR sequences were included in an early release covering several hundred HLA-typed donors. Among the roughly 430 genotyped donors, about 83% belonged to the genetic ancestry cluster associated with self-reported Caucasian donors. The study was designed to test whether signatures of past pathogen exposure could be identified by cataloging public T cell receptors. The study profiled the T cell repertoires of 500 to 800 subjects by immunosequencing and related them to cytomegalovirus serostatus. In addition to the first cohort of approximately 650 subjects, a separate validation cohort of approximately 110 different subjects was used. To predict cytomegalovirus infection status, the study brought together high-throughput TCR immunosequencing, statistical association of individual TCRs with disease status, and machine learning. A later analysis re-analyzed previously published TCR beta repertoires from 660 or so donors and added high-resolution HLA genotyping to study TCR occurrence patterns. In the later analysis, no new phenotypic data were used to find candidate immune exposures; instead, reliance was placed on TCR beta sequences and their occurrence across donors. An earlier analysis of several hundred of the donors applied high-throughput TCR beta sequencing to assess whether each TCR beta V gene segment acted as functional or pseudogenic. Donor age, sex, ethnicity and CMV serostatus were collected together with the repertoire data. Genome-wide SNP genotypes for about three fifths of the roughly 670 donors were used in a later genetic analysis, which treated that subset as a discovery cohort. All discovery cohort repertoires had been generated using a single sequencing platform. HLA typing included class I and class II loci at four-digit resolution. Typing coverage varied by locus: roughly 629-630 donors for A, B, C, DRB1 and DQB1; roughly 520 for DQA1; more than 600 for DPA1; approximately 490 for DPB1. About five DR-DQ haplotypes were treated as single units for association and clustering because of strong linkage in the cohort. Among some 400 genotyped donors of the cohort, an average of around 250,000 unique TCR beta nucleotide sequences was sequenced per donor, of which approximately 19% were non-productive. Points the paper makes about the study in general: Several of the top co-occurrence clusters appeared to be linked to parvovirus B19, influenza, CMV and Epstein-Barr virus, according to a later analysis. The earlier analysis of some 560 of the donors excluded around 17 rarely observed V segments, including chromosome 9 orphons, because counts were too low. Presence/absence analyses assumed roughly uniform sequencing depth across donors, an assumption that may not hold. In both the original and validation cohorts, the classifier was reported to diagnose cytomegalovirus status with high specificity and sensitivity. Compared with the approximately 700-donor mean, donors in an Asian-associated ancestry cluster had fewer N-insertions in productive TCRs, according to a later genetic analysis. For the cohort, immune exposure information was limited to CMV serostatus. An association between a missense DCLRE1C variant and V-gene and J-gene trimming of TCR beta chains was found in a later genetic analysis and replicated in an independent cohort. The cohort was sequenced for TCR beta chains only, and without alpha or paired-chain data the features that could be detected were limited. It was suggested by the authors that the approach could potentially be generalized to other disease states and immunological phenotypes. According to a later analysis, TCR association rates differed among HLA loci, with DRB1 alleles showing the most associated TCRs and HLA-C alleles showing the fewest. Correlated functional status among segregating V segments might reflect linkage disequilibrium, but an unknown experimental factor could not be ruled out. A group of highly shared sequence variants was considered likely to be a technical artifact of the sequencing pipeline. In the study, about 150 TCR beta chains were listed as associated with cytomegalovirus. In an earlier analysis of 500 to 650 of the donors, most TCR beta V segments appeared in productive rearrangements about 87% or about 30% of the time, broadly matching IMGT annotations. According to a later analysis, most CMV-associated TCR beta chains appeared to be HLA-restricted, and the HLA associations seemed to be driven largely by CMV exposure. Because the 87-base-pair reads could not distinguish some IMGT-functional V segments, including TRBV6-2 and TRBV6-3, those segments were excluded. In a later analysis, HLA-associated TCR beta chains showed more clonal expansion and lower generation probabilities than non-associated chains that were equally common. When HLA alleles, especially DR and DQ, strongly co-occurred, TCR associations were difficult to assign to individual alleles. A further reported finding was that TCR beta sequences accurately predicted the HLA-A and HLA-B alleles for most subjects in the first cohort. In a later analysis, around 15,000 TCR beta sequences were associated with specific HLA alleles at a false discovery rate of 0.05. Because some donors lacked HLA typing at each locus, the association tests relied only on the typed subset. Most TCR sequences were observed very rarely across donors, whereas some public TCRs were present in many individuals. In vitro tests confirmed that a few of the cytomegalovirus-associated TCR beta chains recognize cytomegalovirus antigens.

The method behind the library was the immunoSEQ multiplex PCR assay. The multiplex PCR relied on a mix of 60 forward primers for TCR Vbeta segments and 13 reverse primers for TCR Jbeta segments. A multiplex PCR assay on genomic DNA amplified the CDR3 region of rearranged TCR beta genes. The Illumina HiSeq System was used to sequence the amplified TCR beta libraries as 87-base-pair reads. In the authors' own workflow: A later analysis tallied roughly 78 million unique TCR beta chains across the 610 or so repertoires, and 10 million to 11 million of those chains were shared by two or more donors. To remove PCR and sequencing errors, raw reads were error-corrected and collapsed into unique sequences using a nearest-neighbor algorithm that merged closely related sequences. V, D and J gene segments were assigned by aligning CDR3 sequences to IMGT reference sequences. For a sequence to be retained, a match of at least six nucleotides was required to both a V gene segment and a J gene segment. A rearrangement was called productive if the CDR3 had no stop codons and remained in frame with V and J, and every other rearrangement was called non-productive. Following IMGT convention, CDR3 was defined as the stretch from the second conserved V-encoded cysteine to the conserved J-encoded phenylalanine. Sequences without an unambiguous match to a single V gene segment were excluded from the earlier analysis of about 630 of the donors. An earlier analysis of 587 of the donors called V segments functional above 56.7% productive rearrangements and segregating when the between-donor standard deviation exceeded 5%. A statistical classification framework was developed to diagnose cytomegalovirus status using the catalog of TCR beta chain sequences. V and J gene assignment, in a later analysis, came from comparing TCR nucleotide sequences with IMGT/GENE-DB human TR gene sequences. A later analysis assigned CDR3 sequences and most-parsimonious VDJ recombination scenarios with the TCRdist pipeline. In a later analysis, every TCR beta chain was defined by the combination of its CDR3 amino acid sequence and its V-gene family, and reads without a unique V-gene family were dropped. In a later analysis, around 600 highly shared, low-generation-probability nucleotide sequences were removed to address suspected cross-contamination and a sequencing artifact. A later analysis calculated a clonal expansion index for each public chain from normalized within-repertoire ranks of inferred template counts. A later analysis computed generation probabilities with a VDJ recombination model fitted to out-of-frame rearrangements, and checked the results against IGoR. In a later analysis, hypergeometric tests were used to score TCR-TCR, TCR-HLA and TCR-CMV co-occurrence, with a repertoire-size bias correction applied to TCR pairs. To estimate false discovery rates, a later analysis permuted the HLA or CMV assignments 20 times. A later analysis grouped co-occurring TCRs with DBSCAN, adding TCRdist sequence similarity when clustering within HLA-allele-positive subsets. Repertoires with fewer than 30,000 or more than 120,000 public chains were left out of co-occurrence clustering, as were a few repertoires with anomalous nucleotide sharing. TCRdb obtained this table from immuneACCESS and retained in-frame rearrangements with V and J assigned. These tables miss some clones; where compared with another copy, unresolved V genes account for less than half of the shortfall, and the remainder is unexplained. That table gives V, J and clone size, and the DNA gave D and trimming. The sample table gives fewer than 75,000 clones. Approximately 15% of the sample is in the top ten clones.

Of note for this clone: It lacks a known antigen.

The cohort consisted of 670 or so healthy bone marrow donors. At the time of sampling, every cohort member was nominally healthy, though immune exposures that went unrecorded were likely present. The donor was CMV seronegative and belonged to the group of 320 or so seronegative cohort members. Every donor gave a peripheral blood sample, and the peripheral blood mononuclear cells from that sample were used for TCR beta sequencing. The Qiagen DNeasy Blood Extraction Kit was used to extract genomic DNA from the blood cell samples. V lost 5 bases and J lost 6 bases; the stretch between them is 17 bases long. The CDR3 measures 14 amino acids from cysteine to phenylalanine. The read is trimmed to its CDR3 DNA, 42 bases read in frame from base 1. The germline V gene specifies SGHAT as CDR1 and FQNNGV as CDR2.

This TCR derives from a boy aged 5-17 years in good health and CMV-seronegative. The sequenced sample was PBMCs. The chain is assembled from TRBV11-2 and TRBJ2-7; TRBD2 is perhaps the D gene, given 6 matching bases. DNA sequence: TGTGCCAGCAGCCTACTCCGGGGAGGCGGCGAGCAGTACTTC. Translated, this is CASSLLRGGGEQYF.